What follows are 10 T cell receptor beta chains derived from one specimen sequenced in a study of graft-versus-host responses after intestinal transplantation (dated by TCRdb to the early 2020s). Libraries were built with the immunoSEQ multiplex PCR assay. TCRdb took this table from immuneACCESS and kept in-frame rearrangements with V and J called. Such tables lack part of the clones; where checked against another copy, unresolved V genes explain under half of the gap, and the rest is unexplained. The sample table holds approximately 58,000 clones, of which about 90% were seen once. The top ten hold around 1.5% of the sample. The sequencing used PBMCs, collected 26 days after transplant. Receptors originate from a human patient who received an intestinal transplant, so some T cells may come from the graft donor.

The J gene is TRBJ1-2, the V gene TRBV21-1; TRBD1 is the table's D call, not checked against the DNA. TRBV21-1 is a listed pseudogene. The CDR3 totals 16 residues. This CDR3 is CASSKVPTGADYGYTF. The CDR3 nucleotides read TGTGCCAGCAGCAAAGTCCCGACAGGGGCAGACTATGGCTACACCTTC.

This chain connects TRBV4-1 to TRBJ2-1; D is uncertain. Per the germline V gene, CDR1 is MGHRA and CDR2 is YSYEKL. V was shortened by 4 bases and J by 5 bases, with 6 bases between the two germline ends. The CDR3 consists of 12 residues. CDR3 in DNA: TGCGCCAGCAGCCCAAATCACAATGAGCAGTTCTTC. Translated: CASSPNHNEQFF.

The CDR3 DNA reads TGCGCCAGCAGCCTGGCCCCGGGGGGTGAAAAACTGTTTTTT. Translated: CASSLAPGGEKLFF. V and J are TRBV5-1 and TRBJ1-4, with D perhaps matching TRBD1 (5 bases). CDR3 length: 14 amino acids. Germline CDR1 is SGHRS and CDR2 is YFSETQ. Between the trimmed V and J ends, which lost 4 bases and 7 bases, there was a span of 14 bases. The full variable domain, in which reference TRBV5-1 and TRBJ1-4 provide the parts outside the CDR3, is KAGVTQTPRYLIKTRGQQVTLSCSPISGHRSVSWYQQTPGQGLQFLFEYFSETQRNKGNFPGRFSGRQFSNSRSEMNVSTLELGDSALYLCASSLAPGGEKLFFGSGTQLSVL.

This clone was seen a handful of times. CDR3 sequence: CASSVAGDSGKLFF. The CDR3 DNA reads as TGTGCCAGCAGTGTTGCAGGGGATTCTGGAAAACTGTTTTTT. The chain has TRBV6-1 and TRBJ1-4; TRBD1 might be the D (6 bases). This CDR3 spans 14 amino acids. Per the germline V gene, CDR1 is MNHNS and CDR2 is SASEGT. V was pared by 4 bases and J by 10 bases, with 16 bases between.

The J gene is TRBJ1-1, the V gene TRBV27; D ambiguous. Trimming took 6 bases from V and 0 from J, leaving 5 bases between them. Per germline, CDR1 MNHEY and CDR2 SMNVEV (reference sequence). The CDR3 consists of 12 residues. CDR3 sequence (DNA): TGTGCCAGCAGACACCTGAACACTGAAGCTTTCTTT. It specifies CASRHLNTEAFF.

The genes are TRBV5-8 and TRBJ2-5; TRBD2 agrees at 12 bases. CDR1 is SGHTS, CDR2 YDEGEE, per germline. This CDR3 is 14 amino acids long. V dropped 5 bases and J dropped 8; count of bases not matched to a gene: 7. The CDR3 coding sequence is TGTGCCAGCAGAACTAGCGGGGGGTCACGCACCCAGTACTTC. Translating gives CASRTSGGSRTQYF. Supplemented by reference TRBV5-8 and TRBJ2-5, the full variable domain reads EAGVTQSPTHLIKTRGQQATLRCSPISGHTSVYWYQQALGLGLQFLLWYDEGEERNRGNFPPRFSGRQFPNYSSELNVNALELEDSALYLCASRTSGGSRTQYFGPGTRLLVL.

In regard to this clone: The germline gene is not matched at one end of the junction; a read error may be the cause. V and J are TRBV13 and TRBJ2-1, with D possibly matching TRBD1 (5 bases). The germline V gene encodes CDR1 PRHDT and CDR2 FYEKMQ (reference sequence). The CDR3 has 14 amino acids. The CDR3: CASSLGRQHNEQFF. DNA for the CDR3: TGTGCCAGCAGCCTAGGACGACAGCACAATGAGCAGTTCTTC.

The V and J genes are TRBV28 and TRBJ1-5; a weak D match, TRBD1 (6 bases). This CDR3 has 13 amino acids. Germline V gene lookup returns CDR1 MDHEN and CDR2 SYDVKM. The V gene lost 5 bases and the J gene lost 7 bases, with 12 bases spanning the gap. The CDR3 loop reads CASSTQGFQPQHF. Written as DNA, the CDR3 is TGTGCCAGCAGTACGCAGGGGTTCCAGCCCCAGCATTTT.

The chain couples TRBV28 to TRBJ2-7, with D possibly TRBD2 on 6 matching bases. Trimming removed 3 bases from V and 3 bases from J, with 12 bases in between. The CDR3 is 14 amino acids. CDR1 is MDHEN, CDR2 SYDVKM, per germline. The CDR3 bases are TGTGCCAGCAGTTTTTCTCGGGAGATCTACGAGCAGTACTTC. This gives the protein CASSFSREIYEQYF.

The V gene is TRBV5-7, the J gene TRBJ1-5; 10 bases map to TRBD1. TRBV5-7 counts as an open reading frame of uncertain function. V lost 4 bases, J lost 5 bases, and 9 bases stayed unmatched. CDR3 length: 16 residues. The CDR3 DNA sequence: TGTGCCAGCAGCCCGCGACAGGGGGCCTCGGATCAGCCCCAGCATTTT. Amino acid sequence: CASSPRQGASDQPQHF.